These 29 T cell receptor beta chains were all obtained from the same sample, sequenced in a study of T-cell memory formation after mild COVID-19. Using its own MiXCR run on the 5' RACE reads, TCRdb lists one record per CDR3 protein. The sample records about 150,000 distinct CDR3 sequences, 13% being singletons. Sequenced input: PBMCs or a T cell subset sorted from them (not recorded which). These TCRs come from a man between 18 and 29 years old who had mild COVID-19 (a few samples of this study predate the infection). Cell type and time point are not known.

The chain uses TRBV21-1 and TRBJ1-4; TRBD1 reflects the table's D call only, with no check against the DNA. TRBV21-1 is a listed pseudogene. The CDR3 length is 18 residues. The CDR3 coding sequence is TGTGCCAGCAGCAAAGTCGACGGGACAGGCTATATCTATGAAAAACTGTTTTTT. Residues: CASSKVDGTGYIYEKLFF.

V gene TRBV27 combines with J gene TRBJ1-3, with D uncertain. The V and J ends lost 5 bases and 0 bases respectively, with 14 bases between them. Germline V CDR1 and CDR2: MNHEY, SMNVEV (reference sequence). The CDR3 totals 16 residues. CDR3 in amino acids: CASSIDGITSGNTIYF. In nucleotides, the CDR3 is TGTGCCAGCAGTATCGACGGGATAACCTCTGGAAACACCATATATTTT.

The J gene is TRBJ2-7, the V gene TRBV2; D remains unclear. The germline gives CDR1 SNHLY, CDR2 FYNNEI. This CDR3 is built from 14 residues. V lost 2 bases and J 0 bases, leaving 8 bases between the germline ends. DNA for the CDR3: TGTGCCAGCAGTGAAAGTAGGGACTCCTACGAGCAGTACGTC. It is translated as CASSESRDSYEQYV.

This clonotype has just a few counts. This rearrangement joins TRBV28 to TRBJ1-1; D gene ambiguous. Trimming removed 3 bases at V and 2 bases at J, with 10 bases between. This CDR3 is 14 amino acids long. CDR1 is MDHEN and CDR2 is SYDVKM in the germline V gene. This chain's CDR3 is CASSLSLRNTEAFF. In DNA, the CDR3 is TGTGCCAGCAGTTTGAGCCTACGAAACACTGAAGCTTTCTTT.

This clonotype appeared many times. This chain uses TRBV7-3 with TRBJ2-5; D not certain. Germline V gives CDR1 SGHTA, CDR2 FQGTGA. With 1 base removed from V and 4 bases from J, the gap between germline ends came to 7 bases. This CDR3 has 13 residues. CDR3 sequence (DNA): TGTGCCAGCAGCTTAAACATGGTAGAGACCCAGTACTTC. It translates to CASSLNMVETQYF.

The chain has TRBV5-1 and TRBJ2-1; either TRBD1 or TRBD2 may supply D (5 bases each). Trimming cost V 1 base and J 10 bases, with 21 bases left between them. Germline V gene data show CDR1 as SGHRS and CDR2 as YFSETQ. CDR3 length: 16 residues. The CDR3 bases are TGCGCCAGCAGCTTGAGCCCTGGGGGAGCAGTAAAGGAGCAGTTCTTC. Its protein is CASSLSPGGAVKEQFF.

This clonotype was detected ten times or more. The chain couples TRBV4-1 to TRBJ1-4; perhaps TRBD1 as D (5 bases). V lost 1 base to trimming and J lost 2 bases, with 8 bases between them. Germline V gives CDR1 MGHRA, CDR2 YSYEKL. The CDR3 contains 15 residues. CDR3 coding DNA: TGCGCCAGCAGCCAAGTTGGGACGACTAATGAAAAACTGTTTTTT. It specifies CASSQVGTTNEKLFF.

This clonotype was seen more than once but under ten times. The chain has TRBV19 and TRBJ2-2; weak D call: TRBD2 (6 bases). V dropped 6 bases and J dropped 0 bases, with 11 bases sitting between them. CDR1 is LNHDA, CDR2 SQIVND, per germline (reference sequence). The CDR3 is made up of 15 amino acids. The CDR3 DNA reads as TGTGCCAGTAGGCGCGGGACCACGAACACCGGGGAGCTGTTTTTT. It encodes CASRRGTTNTGELFF.

V and J are TRBV12-3 or TRBV12-4 and TRBJ2-2; no reliable D call. The CDR3 sequence is 11 residues long. V lost 6 bases and J 6 bases, leaving 5 bases between the germline ends. The CDR3 here is CASSVSGELFF. The CDR3, as DNA: TGTGCCAGCAGCGTATCCGGGGAGCTGTTTTTT.

The gene calls are TRBV7-9 and TRBJ2-1; 8 nucleotides match TRBD2. The J segment lost 8 bases and the V segment lost 4 bases, leaving 10 bases of the junction unmatched. The CDR3 has 15 amino acids. Germline values: CDR1 SEHNR, CDR2 FQNEAQ (reference sequence). In DNA, the CDR3 is TGTGCCAGCAGCTCCCACTTAGCGGGGTCGGATGAGCAGTTCTTC. Residues: CASSSHLAGSDEQFF.

This clonotype was counted ten times or more. J is TRBJ2-7 and V is TRBV6-1, with D possibly called TRBD1 or TRBD2 (6 bases each). Germline values: CDR1 MNHNS, CDR2 SASEGT. V lost 3 bases, J lost 0 bases, and 15 bases lay in between. The CDR3 loop spans 16 amino acids. The CDR3, as DNA: TGTGCCAGCAGTGACGAGGGGGGCGGAAGCTCCTACGAGCAGTACTTC. This translates into CASSDEGGGSSYEQYF.

This clonotype was seen at least ten times. The rearrangement joins TRBV9 to TRBJ1-1; tentatively, D is TRBD1 (5 bases). The CDR3 runs 15 residues. Germline lookup yields CDR1 SGDLS and CDR2 YYNGEE. V was cut by 3 bases and J by 5 bases, with 17 bases left in between. In DNA form, the CDR3 reads TGTGCCAGCAGCGCCTTTCCAGGGATGAGAACTGAAGCTTTCTTT. Residues: CASSAFPGMRTEAFF.

This clonotype was counted between two and nine times. CDR3 nucleotides: TGTGCCAGCAGTTTCAGGATACCCCAAGAGACCCAGTACTTC. Translating gives CASSFRIPQETQYF. The V and J genes are TRBV12-3 or TRBV12-4 and TRBJ2-5, with unresolved D. The CDR3 has 14 residues. With 3 bases removed from V and 1 base from J, the gap between germline ends came to 9 bases.

Here the CDR3 reads CASSFPSGGVNNEQFF. The CDR3 DNA is TGTGCCAGCAGCTTCCCTAGCGGGGGGGTTAACAATGAGCAGTTCTTC. The rearrangement joins TRBV7-2 to TRBJ2-1; 12 bases fit TRBD2. V trimming: 3 bases; J trimming: 5 bases; junction bases outside the gene matches: 5. Germline V gives CDR1 SGHTA, CDR2 FQGNSA. There are 16 residues in the CDR3. Combining the CDR3 with reference TRBV7-2 and TRBJ2-1 gives the whole variable domain GAGVSQSPSNKVTEKGKDVELRCDPISGHTALYWYRQSLGQGLEFLIYFQGNSAPDKSGLPSDRFSAERTGGSVSTLTIQRTQQEDSAVYLCASSFPSGGVNNEQFFGPGTRLTVL.

The chain combines TRBV7-7 with TRBJ2-1; D is perhaps TRBD2 (6 bases). Trimming shortened V by 5 bases and J by 7 bases, and 18 bases separated the two germline ends. CDR3 size: 15 residues. Germline V CDR1 and CDR2: SSHAT, FNYEAQ (reference sequence). CDR3 sequence: CASSPSGQAGNEQFF. Written as DNA, the CDR3 is TGTGCCAGCAGCCCCTCAGGCCAGGCGGGGAATGAGCAGTTCTTC.

The chain links TRBV18 to TRBJ2-1; 8 positions match TRBD2. Trimming took 5 bases from V and 6 from J; bases not matched to a gene: 9. Germline V gives CDR1 KGHSH, CDR2 LQKENI. This CDR3 is 15 amino acids long. The DNA of the CDR3 is TGTGCCAGCTCAAACCACGTCGGGGGGGGCAATGAGCAGTTCTTC. This codes for CASSNHVGGGNEQFF.

DNA for the CDR3: TGCAGTGCTAGAGACCCGGACAGTGAAGCTTTCTTT. It is translated as CSARDPDSEAFF. The chain uses TRBV20-1 and TRBJ1-1, with D maybe TRBD1 (6 bases). Per the germline V gene, CDR1 is DFQATT and CDR2 is SNEGSKA (reference sequence). The CDR3 is 12 residues long. V lost 0 bases, J lost 7 bases, and 9 bases lay in between.

The V gene is TRBV9, the J gene TRBJ2-1; D gene unclear. The CDR3 runs 16 residues. CDR1 is SGDLS and CDR2 is YYNGEE in the germline V gene. Deletions cut 4 bases from V and 1 base from J, with 15 bases between. The CDR3 region is CASSNFLGRSYNEQFF. The CDR3, as DNA: TGTGCCAGCAGCAATTTCTTAGGGCGTTCCTACAATGAGCAGTTCTTC.

Here the CDR3 reads CASSPRVGTPYEQYF. The CDR3 DNA is TGTGCCAGCTCCCCCCGTGTGGGGACCCCCTACGAGCAGTACTTC. The chain employs TRBV18 and TRBJ2-7; D may be TRBD1 or TRBD2 (5 bases each). V was pared by 6 bases and J by 2 bases, with 17 bases between. The CDR3 is 15 amino acids. Looked up from germline, CDR1 is KGHSH and CDR2 is LQKENI.

This clonotype was counted at least ten times. The chain carries TRBV5-1 and TRBJ2-1, with D perhaps assigned TRBD1 or TRBD2 (5 bases each). The V gene lost 2 bases and the J gene lost 7 bases, with 10 bases spanning the gap. The germline V gene has CDR1 SGHRS and CDR2 YFSETQ. The CDR3 covers 13 residues. CDR3: CASSFPWGNEQFF. CDR3 DNA: TGCGCCAGCAGCTTCCCGTGGGGGAATGAGCAGTTCTTC.

This chain uses TRBV7-9 with TRBJ2-7; D unclear. With 5 bases removed from V and 1 base from J, the gap between germline ends came to 9 bases. Germline V lookup: CDR1 SEHNR, CDR2 FQNEAQ (reference sequence). CDR3 length: 13 amino acids. The CDR3 DNA reads TGTGCCAGCAGCCATGACGCGTCCTACGAGCAGTACGTC. As protein: CASSHDASYEQYV.

V is TRBV7-8 and J is TRBJ1-6, with a weak D call TRBD1 (5 bases). Germline CDR1 and CDR2: SGHVS and FQNEAQ. Trimming stripped 5 bases from V and 13 bases from J, with 21 bases between. This CDR3 is 15 amino acids long. CDR3 coding DNA: TGTGCCAGCAGCCCCCGGGTCCGGGGGAGAATTCCCCTCCACTTT. It yields the protein CASSPRVRGRIPLHF.

The V call is TRBV5-1, the J call TRBJ2-1; 13 bases map to TRBD2. Germline values: CDR1 SGHRS, CDR2 YFSETQ. CDR3 length: 17 residues. After removal of 5 bases from V and 2 bases from J, the junction contained 7 bases not matched to a gene. The CDR3 nucleotides are TGCGCCAGCAGACATGGACTAGCGGGGGCCGCCTACAATGAGCAGTTCTTC. Its translation is CASRHGLAGAAYNEQFF.

This clonotype came up many times. The chain links TRBV6-5 to TRBJ2-3; tentatively, D is TRBD1 or TRBD2 (5 bases each). In germline, CDR1 is MNHEY, CDR2 SVGAGI. V lost 6 bases, J lost 5 bases, and 15 bases lay in between. This CDR3 comprises 14 residues. The CDR3 DNA is TGTGCCAGCAGCCGCCCGGGGCAGTTAGATACGCAGTATTTT. Encoded protein: CASSRPGQLDTQYF.

The chain links TRBV5-1 to TRBJ1-2; D is perhaps TRBD1 (5 bases). V dropped 4 bases and J dropped 0 bases, with 19 bases sitting between them. The germline gives CDR1 SGHRS, CDR2 YFSETQ. The CDR3 spans 17 residues. Written as DNA, the CDR3 is TGCGCCAGCAGCAAACAGGAGACCATCTTATCTAACTATGGCTACACCTTC. This translates into CASSKQETILSNYGYTF.

This clonotype was recorded a few times. V is TRBV29-1 and J is TRBJ1-1; 8 positions agree with TRBD1. This CDR3 comprises 13 residues. Germline V gene data show CDR1 as SQVTM and CDR2 as ANQGSEA. V lost 6 bases, J lost 8 bases, and 11 bases stayed unmatched. The CDR3 region has the DNA TGCAGCGTGAAGCATACAGGGGGAATCGAAGCTTTCTTT. Its protein product is CSVKHTGGIEAFF.

This clonotype was recorded a few times. The chain recombines TRBV27 with TRBJ1-2; TRBD1 aligns across 10 bases. CDR1 MNHEY and CDR2 SMNVEV come from the germline V gene (reference sequence). The trim removed 8 bases at V and 6 bases at J, leaving 0 bases unmatched. This CDR3 is 11 amino acids long. The DNA for the CDR3 is TGTGCCAGCGGGACAGGGGATGGCTACACCTTC. This translates into CASGTGDGYTF.

The chain employs TRBV7-2 and TRBJ2-3, with no clear D. Germline assignment: CDR1 SGHTA and CDR2 FQGNSA. The CDR3 is 16 amino acids. V shed 1 base and J shed 0 bases, with 11 bases lying between them. CDR3 in amino acids: CASSLVVGPSTDTQYF. DNA of the CDR3: TGTGCCAGCAGCTTAGTGGTGGGTCCGAGCACAGATACGCAGTATTTT.

The J gene is TRBJ2-4, the V gene TRBV7-2; 8 bases are a match to TRBD2. This CDR3 comprises 17 residues. Germline lookup yields CDR1 SGHTA and CDR2 FQGNSA. J was trimmed by 0 bases and V by 5 bases; bases with no gene match: 9. CDR3 in amino acids: CASSPGGAGAAKNIQYF. In nucleotides, the CDR3 is TGTGCCAGCAGCCCGGGAGGGGCGGGGGCAGCCAAAAACATTCAGTACTTC.